The source of this T cell receptor beta chain is a study of shared clonotypes between healthy human individuals. As for the study in general: Plates per donor: three CD4 naive, three CD4 memory, two CD8 naive, one CD8 memory. General study results and limits: Relative to their counterparts shared across all four donors, non-shared clonotypes exhibited diminished generation probabilities. With few donors, the genetic and exposure-history diversity represented was limited.

TCRdb's table, derived via immunoSEQ multiplex PCR, lists solely in-frame clones and lacks some. Of 650,000 to 800,000 clones detected, approximately 72% appear once; the ten largest clones hold over 1.5%. Trimming left V 6 bases short and J 2 bases short, with 14 bases between. CDR1 is MDHEN and CDR2 is SYDVKM in the germline V gene. The CDR3 contains 14 residues. This clone was recorded many times. The antigen is not known. The source of this sequence is a woman between 25 and 40 years old in good health. The chain recombines TRBV28 with TRBJ2-7; TRBD2 might be the D (6 bases). The sequencing sample was made of memory CD4+ T cells sorted from blood. Described subset: CD45RA-negative fraction. The DNA for the CDR3 is TGTGCCAGCAGCCAGGGACTCCCTCCCTACGAGCAGTACTTC. Encoded protein: CASSQGLPPYEQYF.